This record looks at one TCR beta chain sequence and its context. The germline CDR1 and CDR2 sequences are SEHNR and FQNEAQ (reference sequence). The CDR3 contains 15 residues. V was pared by 5 bases and J by 5 bases, with 5 bases of the junction left unmatched. The data derive from a study of blood T cell repertoires in COVID-19. Background on the study: Material from acute and convalescent COVID-19 was sourced from the United States, Italy and Spain.

Libraries were prepared by immunoSEQ multiplex PCR; TCRdb keeps only in-frame clonotypes and omits some of them. The data hold approximately 400,000 clones, with 80% to 90% observed a single time. Self-reported history from a screening survey and questionnaire set each donor's cohort. The rearrangement joins TRBV7-9 to TRBJ2-1, with 11 bases identical to TRBD2. This clonotype was obtained from a man aged 30 to 45 who had recovered from COVID-19. The sample consisted of PBMCs or T cells enriched from blood (not recorded which). The CDR3 sequence is CASSLLAGGDNEQFF. In DNA form, the CDR3 reads TGTGCCAGCAGCCTTCTAGCGGGGGGCGACAATGAGCAGTTCTTC.